A selection of T cell receptor beta chains follows, all from one sample in a study of cytomegalovirus exposure and HLA in healthy donors. Sequencing used immunoSEQ multiplex PCR; TCRdb keeps in-frame clones, though not all of them. The sample holds fewer than 60,000 clones, 93% seen once. The sample taken for sequencing was PBMCs. These receptors all stem from a woman between 18 and 29 years old in good health and CMV-seropositive. The CDR3 runs from the conserved cysteine through the conserved F or W. The order of the fields is clone size, D gene, V gene, J gene, CDR3 protein, CDR3 DNA. D genes are given only for firm matches. The listing skips clone size in some rows; elsewhere it reads once, few, many or a size class.

-	-	TRBV7-3	TRBJ1-1	CASSLTVAARAFF	TGTGCCAGCAGCTTAACGGTCGCGGCTCGAGCTTTCTTT
-	-	TRBV5-1	TRBJ2-5	CASSPARWSGRLDQETQYF	TGCGCCAGCAGCCCAGCTCGCTGGTCAGGTCGGCTGGACCAAGAGACCCAGTACTTC
-	TRBD2	TRBV6-1	TRBJ2-5	CASSEVAGDGTQYF	TGTGCCAGCAGTGAGGTAGCGGGGGATGGGACCCAGTACTTC
-	TRBD1	TRBV4-1	TRBJ2-4	CASSQDGDSYNLAKNIQYF	TGCGCCAGCAGCCAAGACGGGGACAGCTACAATCTAGCCAAAAACATTCAGTACTTC
-	-	TRBV11-3	TRBJ2-2	CASQTNTGELFF	TGTGCCAGTCAGACGAACACCGGGGAGCTGTTTTTT
once	-	TRBV27	TRBJ1-2	CASSTPGHGYTF	TGTGCCAGCAGTACCCCAGGCCATGGCTACACCTTC
-	-	TRBV4-2	TRBJ2-5	CASSQGAGRGETQYF	TGTGCCAGCAGCCAAGGTGCGGGAAGAGGAGAGACCCAGTACTTC
-	-	TRBV4-1	TRBJ1-1	CASSQYSNTEAFF	TGCGCCAGCAGCCAATATTCGAACACTGAAGCTTTCTTT
-	TRBD2	TRBV18	TRBJ2-2	CASSLQTSGGTGELFF	TGTGCCAGCTCACTACAGACTAGCGGGGGCACCGGGGAGCTGTTTTTT
-	TRBD2	TRBV6-4	TRBJ2-1	CASSEGGGGFNEQFF	TGTGCCAGCAGTGAAGGCGGGGGGGGATTTAATGAGCAGTTCTTC
-	-	TRBV27	TRBJ2-7	CASSLTPRQAGEQYF	TGTGCCAGCAGTTTAACCCCACGGCAGGCGGGAGAGCAGTACTTC